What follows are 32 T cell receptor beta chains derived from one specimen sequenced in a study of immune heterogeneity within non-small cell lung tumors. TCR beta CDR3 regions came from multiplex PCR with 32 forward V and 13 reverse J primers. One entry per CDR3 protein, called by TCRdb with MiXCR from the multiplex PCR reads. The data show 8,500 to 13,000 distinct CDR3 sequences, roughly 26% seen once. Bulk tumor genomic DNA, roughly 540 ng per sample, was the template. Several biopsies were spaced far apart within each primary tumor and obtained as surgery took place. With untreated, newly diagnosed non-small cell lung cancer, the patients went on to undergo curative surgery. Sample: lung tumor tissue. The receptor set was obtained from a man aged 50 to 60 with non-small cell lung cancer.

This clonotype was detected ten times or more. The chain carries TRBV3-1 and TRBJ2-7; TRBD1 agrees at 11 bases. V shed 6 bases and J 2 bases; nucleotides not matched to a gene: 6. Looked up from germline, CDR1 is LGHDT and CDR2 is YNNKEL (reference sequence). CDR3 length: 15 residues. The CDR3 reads CASSLPGQGAYEQYF. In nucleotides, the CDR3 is TGTGCCAGCAGTCTCCCGGGACAGGGGGCCTACGAGCAGTACTTC.

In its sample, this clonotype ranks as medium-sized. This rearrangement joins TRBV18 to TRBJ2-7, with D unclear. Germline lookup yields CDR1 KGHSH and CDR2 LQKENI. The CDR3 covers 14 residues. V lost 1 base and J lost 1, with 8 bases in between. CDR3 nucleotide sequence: TGTGCCAGCTCACCACGCGGCGGATCCTACGAGCAGTACTTC. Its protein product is CASSPRGGSYEQYF. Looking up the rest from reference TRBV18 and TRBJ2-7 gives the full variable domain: NAGVMQNPRHLVRRRGQEARLRCSPMKGHSHVYWYRQLPEEGLKFMVYLQKENIIDESGMPKERFSAEFPKEGPSILRIQQVVRGDSAAYFCASSPRGGSYEQYFGPGTRLTVT.

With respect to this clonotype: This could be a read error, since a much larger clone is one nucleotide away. The CDR3 DNA sequence: TGTGCCAGCATCTCCGTGAGGGGAAATATTAGAGCTTTCTTT. It encodes CASISVRGNIRAFF. V gene TRBV27 combines with J gene TRBJ1-1, with D perhaps matching TRBD1 (5 bases). Looked up from germline, CDR1 is MNHEY and CDR2 is SMNVEV (reference sequence). Trimming left V 7 bases short and J 10 bases short, with 22 bases between. This CDR3 comprises 14 residues.

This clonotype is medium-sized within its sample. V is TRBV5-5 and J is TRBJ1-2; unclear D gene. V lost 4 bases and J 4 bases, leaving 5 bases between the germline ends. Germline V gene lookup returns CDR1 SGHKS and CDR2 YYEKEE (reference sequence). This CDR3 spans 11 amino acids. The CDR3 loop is CASSGGYGYTF. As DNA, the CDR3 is TGTGCCAGCAGCGGCGGCTATGGCTACACCTTC.

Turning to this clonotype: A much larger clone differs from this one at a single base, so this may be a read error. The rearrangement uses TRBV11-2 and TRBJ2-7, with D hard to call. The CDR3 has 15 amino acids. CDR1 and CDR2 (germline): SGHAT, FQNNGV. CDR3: CASSIAGQSTYEQCF. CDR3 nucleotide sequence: TGTGCCAGCAGCATAGCCGGTCAATCGACCTACGAGCAGTGCTTC.

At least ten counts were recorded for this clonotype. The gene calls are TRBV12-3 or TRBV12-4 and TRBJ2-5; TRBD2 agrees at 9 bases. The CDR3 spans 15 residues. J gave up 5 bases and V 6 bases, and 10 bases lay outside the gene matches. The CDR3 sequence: CASRGPGTSSETQYF. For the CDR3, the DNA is TGTGCCAGCAGAGGCCCCGGGACTAGCTCGGAGACCCAGTACTTC.

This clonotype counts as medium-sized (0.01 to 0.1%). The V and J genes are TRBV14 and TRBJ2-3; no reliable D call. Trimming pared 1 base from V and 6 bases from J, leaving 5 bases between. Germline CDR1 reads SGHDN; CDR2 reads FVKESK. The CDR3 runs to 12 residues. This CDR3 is CASSQAWDTQYF. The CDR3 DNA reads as TGTGCCAGCAGCCAAGCGTGGGATACGCAGTATTTT.

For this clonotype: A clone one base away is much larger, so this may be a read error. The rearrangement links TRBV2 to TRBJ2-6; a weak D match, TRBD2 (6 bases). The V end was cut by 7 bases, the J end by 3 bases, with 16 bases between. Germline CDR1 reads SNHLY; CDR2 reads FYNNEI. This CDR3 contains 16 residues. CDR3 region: CASNAGRAGGANVLTF. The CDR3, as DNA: TGTGCCAGCAATGCCGGACGAGCGGGTGGGGCCAACGTCCTGACTTTC.

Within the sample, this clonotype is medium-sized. CDR3 region: CASSEALTASNSPLHF. The CDR3 DNA is TGTGCCAGCAGTGAGGCCTTGACAGCCTCGAATTCACCCCTCCACTTT. V usage is TRBV6-1 and J usage is TRBJ1-6, with a possible D match to TRBD1 (5 bases). The CDR3 runs 16 residues. Between the trimmed V and J ends, which lost 3 bases and 7 bases, there was a span of 16 bases. From germline, CDR1 is MNHNS and CDR2 SASEGT.

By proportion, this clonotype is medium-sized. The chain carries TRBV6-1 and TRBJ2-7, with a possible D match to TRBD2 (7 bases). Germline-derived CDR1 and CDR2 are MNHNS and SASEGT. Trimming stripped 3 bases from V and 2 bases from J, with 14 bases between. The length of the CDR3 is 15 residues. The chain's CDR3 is CASSDNWGGPYEQYF. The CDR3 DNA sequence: TGTGCCAGCAGTGACAATTGGGGGGGGCCCTACGAGCAGTACTTC.

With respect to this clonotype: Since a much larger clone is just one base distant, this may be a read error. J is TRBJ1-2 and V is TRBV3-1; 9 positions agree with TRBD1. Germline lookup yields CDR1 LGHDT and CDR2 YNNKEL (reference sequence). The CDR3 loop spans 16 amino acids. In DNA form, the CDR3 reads TGTGCCACCAGCCAAGAAGCGGGACAGGGCCGCTATGGCTACACCTTC. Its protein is CATSQEAGQGRYGYTF.

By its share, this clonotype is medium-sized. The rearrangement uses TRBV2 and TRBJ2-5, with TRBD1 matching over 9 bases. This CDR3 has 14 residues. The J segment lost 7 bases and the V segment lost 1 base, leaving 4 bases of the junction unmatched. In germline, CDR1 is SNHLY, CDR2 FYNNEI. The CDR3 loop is CASSEGDRVGTQYF. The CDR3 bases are TGTGCCAGCAGTGAAGGGGACAGGGTAGGGACCCAGTACTTC.

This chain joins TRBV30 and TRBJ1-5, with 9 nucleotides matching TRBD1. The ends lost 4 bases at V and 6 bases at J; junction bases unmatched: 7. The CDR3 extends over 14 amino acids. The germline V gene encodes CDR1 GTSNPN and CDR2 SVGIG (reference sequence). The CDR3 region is CAWTGTGSRQPQHF. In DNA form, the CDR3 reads TGTGCCTGGACCGGGACAGGGTCGCGTCAGCCCCAGCATTTT.

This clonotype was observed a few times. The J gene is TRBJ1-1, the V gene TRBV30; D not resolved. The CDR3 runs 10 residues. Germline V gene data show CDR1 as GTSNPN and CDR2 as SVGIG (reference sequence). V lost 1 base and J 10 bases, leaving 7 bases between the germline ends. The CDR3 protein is CAWSEASAFF. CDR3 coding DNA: TGTGCCTGGAGTGAGGCGTCAGCTTTCTTT.

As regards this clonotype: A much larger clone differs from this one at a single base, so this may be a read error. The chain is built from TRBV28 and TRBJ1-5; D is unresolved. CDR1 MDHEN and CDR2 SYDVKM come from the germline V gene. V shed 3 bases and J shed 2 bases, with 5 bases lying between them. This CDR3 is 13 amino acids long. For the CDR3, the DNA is TGTGCCAGCAGTTTGTGGGGCAATCAGCCCCAGCATTTT. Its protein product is CASSLWGNQPQHF.

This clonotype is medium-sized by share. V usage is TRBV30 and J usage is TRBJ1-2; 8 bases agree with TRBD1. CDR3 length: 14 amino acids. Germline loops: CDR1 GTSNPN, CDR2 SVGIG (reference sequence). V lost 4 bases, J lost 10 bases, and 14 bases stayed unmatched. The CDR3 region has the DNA TGTGCCTGGACCCACGGGACAGGAGGCCTCGTCTACACCTTC. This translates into CAWTHGTGGLVYTF.

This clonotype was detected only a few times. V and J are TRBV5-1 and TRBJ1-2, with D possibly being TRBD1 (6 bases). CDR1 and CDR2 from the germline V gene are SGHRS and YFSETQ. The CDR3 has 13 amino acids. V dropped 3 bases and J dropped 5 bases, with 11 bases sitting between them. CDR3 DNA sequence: TGCGCCAGCAGCTCGGGGGCAGCGTATGGCTACACCTTC. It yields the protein CASSSGAAYGYTF. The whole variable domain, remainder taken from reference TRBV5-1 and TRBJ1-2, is KAGVTQTPRYLIKTRGQQVTLSCSPISGHRSVSWYQQTPGQGLQFLFEYFSETQRNKGNFPGRFSGRQFSNSRSEMNVSTLELGDSALYLCASSSGAAYGYTFGSGTRLTVV.

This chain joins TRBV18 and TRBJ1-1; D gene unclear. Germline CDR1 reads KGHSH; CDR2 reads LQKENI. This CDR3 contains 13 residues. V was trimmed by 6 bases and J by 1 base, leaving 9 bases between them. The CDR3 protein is CASSVSGNTEAFF. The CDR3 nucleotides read TGTGCCAGCTCCGTGTCGGGGAACACTGAAGCTTTCTTT.

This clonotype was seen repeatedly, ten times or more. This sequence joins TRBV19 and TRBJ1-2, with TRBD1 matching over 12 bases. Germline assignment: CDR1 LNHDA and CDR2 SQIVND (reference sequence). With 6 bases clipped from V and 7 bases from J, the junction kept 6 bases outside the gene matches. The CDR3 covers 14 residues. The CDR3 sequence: CASSKGQGAGGYTF. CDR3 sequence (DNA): TGTGCCAGTAGCAAGGGACAGGGGGCCGGTGGCTACACCTTC. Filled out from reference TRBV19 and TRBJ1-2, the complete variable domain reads DGGITQSPKYLFRKEGQNVTLSCEQNLNHDAMYWYRQDPGQGLRLIYYSQIVNDFQKGDIAEGYSVSREKKESFPLTVTSAQKNPTAFYLCASSKGQGAGGYTFGSGTRLTVV.

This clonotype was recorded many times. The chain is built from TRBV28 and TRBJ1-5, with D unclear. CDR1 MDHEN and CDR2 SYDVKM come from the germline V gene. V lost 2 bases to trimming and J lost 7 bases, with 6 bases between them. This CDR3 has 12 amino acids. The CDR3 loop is CASSLERQPQHF. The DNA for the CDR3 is TGTGCCAGCAGTTTAGAGCGCCAGCCCCAGCATTTT.

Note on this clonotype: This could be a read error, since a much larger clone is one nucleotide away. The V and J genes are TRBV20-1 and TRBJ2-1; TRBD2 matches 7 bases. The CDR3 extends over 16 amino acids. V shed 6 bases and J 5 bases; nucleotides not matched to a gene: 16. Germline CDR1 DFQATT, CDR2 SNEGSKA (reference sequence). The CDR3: CSATPLTIGLDNEQFF. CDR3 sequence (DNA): TGCAGTGCAACCCCCCTAACGATCGGACTAGACAATGAGCAGTTCTTC.

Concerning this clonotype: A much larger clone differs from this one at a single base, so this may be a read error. CDR3 in DNA: TGCGCCAGCAGCTTGGCCGTTTCCTACGAGCAGTACTTC. Translating gives CASSLAVSYEQYF. This chain uses TRBV5-1 with TRBJ2-7; D remains unclear. Germline CDR1 SGHRS, CDR2 YFSETQ. Trimming stripped 0 bases from V and 1 base from J, with 5 bases between. The CDR3 runs to 13 residues.

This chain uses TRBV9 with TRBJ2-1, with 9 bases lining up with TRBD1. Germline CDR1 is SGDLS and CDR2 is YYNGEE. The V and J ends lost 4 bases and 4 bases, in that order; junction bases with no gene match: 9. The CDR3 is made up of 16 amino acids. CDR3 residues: CASSRDREAGYNEQFF. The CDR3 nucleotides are TGTGCCAGCAGCCGGGACAGGGAAGCGGGATACAATGAGCAGTTCTTC. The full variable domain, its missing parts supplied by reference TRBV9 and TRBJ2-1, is DSGVTQTPKHLITATGQRVTLRCSPRSGDLSVYWYQQSLDQGLQFLIQYYNGEERAKGNILERFSAQQFPDLHSELNLSSLELGDSALYFCASSRDREAGYNEQFFGPGTRLTVL.

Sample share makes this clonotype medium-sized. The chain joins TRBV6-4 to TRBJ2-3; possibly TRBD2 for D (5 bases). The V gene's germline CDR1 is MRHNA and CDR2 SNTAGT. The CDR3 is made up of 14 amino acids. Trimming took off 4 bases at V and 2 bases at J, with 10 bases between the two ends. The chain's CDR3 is CASSGGRDTDTQYF. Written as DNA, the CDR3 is TGTGCCAGCAGTGGAGGCCGGGACACAGATACGCAGTATTTT.

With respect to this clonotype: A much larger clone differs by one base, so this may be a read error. CDR3 sequence (DNA): TGCAGTGCTCGAATTAGCGGGACCTACAATGAGCAGTTCTTC. Protein product: CSARISGTYNEQFF. V and J are TRBV20-1 and TRBJ2-1, with 8 bases fitting TRBD2. Trimming cost V 5 bases and J 2 bases; bases outside gene matches: 5. The CDR3 is 14 residues long. Germline values: CDR1 DFQATT, CDR2 SNEGSKA (reference sequence).

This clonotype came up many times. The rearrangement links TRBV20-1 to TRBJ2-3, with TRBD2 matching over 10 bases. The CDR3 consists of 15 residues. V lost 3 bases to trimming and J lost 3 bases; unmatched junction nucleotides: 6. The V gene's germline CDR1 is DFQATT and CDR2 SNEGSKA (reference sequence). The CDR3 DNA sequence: TGCAGTGCTAGTGAGCGGGGGGGCTGGACAGATACGCAGTATTTT. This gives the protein CSASERGGWTDTQYF.

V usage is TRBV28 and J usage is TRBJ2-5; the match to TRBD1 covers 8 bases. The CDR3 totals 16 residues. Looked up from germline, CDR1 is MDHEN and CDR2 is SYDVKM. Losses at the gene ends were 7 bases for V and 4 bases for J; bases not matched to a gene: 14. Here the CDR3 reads CASTPSGQGRVETQYF. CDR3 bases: TGTGCCAGCACCCCTTCCGGACAGGGACGTGTAGAGACCCAGTACTTC.

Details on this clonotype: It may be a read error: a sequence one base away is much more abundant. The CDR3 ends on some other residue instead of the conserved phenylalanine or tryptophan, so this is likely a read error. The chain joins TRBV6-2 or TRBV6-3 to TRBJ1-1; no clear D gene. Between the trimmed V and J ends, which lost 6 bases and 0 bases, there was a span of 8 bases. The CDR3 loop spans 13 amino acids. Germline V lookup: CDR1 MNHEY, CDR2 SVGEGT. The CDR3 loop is CASRTGVNTEAFL. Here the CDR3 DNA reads TGTGCCAGCAGAACCGGTGTGAACACTGAAGCTTTCCTT.

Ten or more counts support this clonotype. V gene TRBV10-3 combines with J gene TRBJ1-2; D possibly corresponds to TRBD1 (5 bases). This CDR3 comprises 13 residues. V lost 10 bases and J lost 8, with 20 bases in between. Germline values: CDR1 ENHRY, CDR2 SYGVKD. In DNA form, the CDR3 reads TGTGCCAGCACCTTCGCGGGACGCTCCGGCTACACCTTC. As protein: CASTFAGRSGYTF.

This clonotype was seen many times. CDR3 protein: CASSRRQGGGGYTF. DNA of the CDR3: TGTGCCAGCAGTCGGAGACAGGGCGGTGGGGGCTACACCTTC. The chain carries TRBV6-1 and TRBJ1-2, with 7 bases identical to TRBD1. V dropped 5 bases and J dropped 8; count of bases not matched to a gene: 11. CDR1 is MNHNS, CDR2 SASEGT, per germline. The CDR3 totals 14 residues.

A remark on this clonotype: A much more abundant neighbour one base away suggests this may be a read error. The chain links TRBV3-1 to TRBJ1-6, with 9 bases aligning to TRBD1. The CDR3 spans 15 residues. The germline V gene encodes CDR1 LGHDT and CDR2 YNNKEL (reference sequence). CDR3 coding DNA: TGTGCCAGCATCCAAGGCCAGGGACAGGGCTCACCCCTCCACTTT. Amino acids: CASIQGQGQGSPLHF.

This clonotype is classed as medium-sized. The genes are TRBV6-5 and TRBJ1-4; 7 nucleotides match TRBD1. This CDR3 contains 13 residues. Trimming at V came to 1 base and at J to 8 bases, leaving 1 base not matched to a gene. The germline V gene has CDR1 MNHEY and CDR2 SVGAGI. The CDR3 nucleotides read TGTGCCAGCAGTTACTTAGGGGGCGAAAAACTGTTTTTT. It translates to CASSYLGGEKLFF.